The 17 T cell receptor beta chains presented below share a single source sample, sequenced in a study of cytomegalovirus exposure and HLA in healthy donors. Researchers ran the PCR with 60 Vbeta and 13 Jbeta primers. Sequencing was performed with immunoSEQ multiplex PCR; in TCRdb, only in-frame clones are kept and a portion is missing. The data show some 200,000 clones, 80% to 85% seen once. Sequenced input: PBMCs. These receptors originate from a woman in her late teens or twenties in good health and CMV-seronegative.

This chain uses TRBV6-1 with TRBJ2-7; 8 bases map to TRBD2. The V gene's germline CDR1 is MNHNS and CDR2 SASEGT. Trimming removed 7 bases from V and 4 bases from J; junction bases left unmatched: 6. The CDR3 totals 13 residues. CDR3 protein: CASMTGGGYEQYF. CDR3 nucleotide sequence: TGTGCCAGCATGACAGGCGGGGGGTACGAGCAGTACTTC.

The CDR3 here is CASRYREITEAFF. The DNA for the CDR3 is TGTGCCAGCAGATACAGGGAGATAACTGAAGCTTTCTTT. The chain links TRBV2 to TRBJ1-1; D might be TRBD1 (6 bases). CDR3 length: 13 residues. Trimming took off 6 bases at V and 5 bases at J, with 13 bases between the two ends. The germline gives CDR1 SNHLY, CDR2 FYNNEI.

J is TRBJ2-6 and V is TRBV10-3; D not resolved. Trimming removed 8 bases from V and 3 bases from J, with 2 bases in between. Germline loops: CDR1 ENHRY, CDR2 SYGVKD. CDR3 length equals 11 residues. The CDR3 reads CAIRGANVLTF. CDR3 sequence (DNA): TGTGCCATCCGTGGGGCCAACGTCCTGACTTTC.

The chain joins TRBV19 to TRBJ1-5; D possibly corresponds to TRBD1 (6 bases). This CDR3 contains 16 residues. Germline assignment: CDR1 LNHDA and CDR2 SQIVND (reference sequence). V lost 3 bases to trimming and J lost 8 bases, with 20 bases between them. The CDR3 spells CASSMVGGGGYKPQHF. CDR3 in DNA: TGTGCCAGTAGTATGGTGGGGGGCGGGGGCTATAAGCCCCAGCATTTT.

J is TRBJ2-1 and V is TRBV7-2; 10 bases line up with TRBD2. After removal of 7 bases from V and 10 bases from J, the junction contained 19 bases not matched to a gene. The CDR3 has 17 amino acids. Germline V lookup: CDR1 SGHTA, CDR2 FQGNSA. Here the CDR3 reads CASNPGVLAGVVREQFF. CDR3 DNA: TGTGCCAGCAACCCGGGGGTGCTAGCGGGAGTAGTTAGGGAGCAGTTCTTC.

The chain employs TRBV18 and TRBJ1-1, with D maybe TRBD1 (6 bases). V was clipped by 4 bases and J by 1 base, with 10 bases between them. Per germline, CDR1 KGHSH and CDR2 LQKENI. This CDR3 comprises 14 residues. The CDR3 spells CASSLAGQNTEAFF. The CDR3 region has the DNA TGTGCCAGCTCACTAGCGGGACAGAACACTGAAGCTTTCTTT.

The V gene is TRBV7-8, the J gene TRBJ2-1; 10 nucleotides match TRBD2. This CDR3 has 15 residues. Germline CDR1 is SGHVS and CDR2 is FQNEAQ. Germline trimming cut 5 bases from V and 5 bases from J; bases unmatched to any gene: 6. The CDR3 DNA follows: TGTGCCAGCAGCCTCCGGACTAGCGGTAACAATGAGCAGTTCTTC. Residues: CASSLRTSGNNEQFF.

The chain is built from TRBV7-6 and TRBJ1-2, with D possibly TRBD1 on 6 matching bases. The CDR3 consists of 14 residues. V gave up 3 bases and J gave up 4 bases, with 12 bases separating them. From germline, CDR1 is SGHVS and CDR2 FNYEAQ. CDR3 loop: CASSLGGRSYGYTF. CDR3 nucleotides: TGTGCCAGCAGCTTGGGGGGGCGGTCCTATGGCTACACCTTC.

This chain joins TRBV6-5 and TRBJ2-1, with a possible D match to TRBD2 (5 bases). The germline V gene encodes CDR1 MNHEY and CDR2 SVGAGI. The CDR3 contains 16 residues. Trimming took off 4 bases at V and 6 bases at J, with 19 bases between the two ends. CDR3 sequence reads: CASSSNDYSVGNEQFF. CDR3 coding DNA: TGTGCCAGCAGTTCCAACGACTATTCTGTCGGCAATGAGCAGTTCTTC.

This clone was recorded a few times. In nucleotides, the CDR3 is TGTGCCAGCAGCTTGGGACTAGCGGGAGACACCGGGGAGCTGTTTTTT. Translating gives CASSLGLAGDTGELFF. The gene calls are TRBV5-4 and TRBJ2-2; 12 bases are shared with TRBD2. Per the germline V gene, CDR1 is SGHNT and CDR2 is YYREEE (reference sequence). The CDR3 consists of 16 residues. J gave up 3 bases and V 0 bases, and 0 bases lay outside the gene matches. The entire variable domain, with the rest obtained from reference TRBV5-4 and TRBJ2-2, is as follows: ETGVTQSPTHLIKTRGQQVTLRCSSQSGHNTVSWYQQALGQGPQFIFQYYREEENGRGNFPPRFSGLQFPNYSSELNVNALELDDSALYLCASSLGLAGDTGELFFGEGSRLTVL.

In regard to this clone: This CDR3 is missing its conserved last phenylalanine or tryptophan, likely due to a read error. This chain connects TRBV19 to TRBJ2-7; TRBD1 is a possible D gene (5 bases). This CDR3 spans 16 amino acids. V was trimmed by 5 bases and J by 2 bases, leaving 19 bases between them. Looked up from germline, CDR1 is LNHDA and CDR2 is SQIVND (reference sequence). CDR3 sequence: CASSPEPWQGAYEQYL. CDR3 in DNA: TGTGCCAGTAGTCCTGAGCCGTGGCAGGGCGCCTACGAGCAGTACCTC.

The chain recombines TRBV30 with TRBJ2-6, with D possibly matching TRBD2 (6 bases). Germline values: CDR1 GTSNPN, CDR2 SVGIG (reference sequence). Trimming took 0 bases from V and 0 from J, leaving 12 bases between them. CDR3 length equals 17 residues. The DNA for the CDR3 is TGTGCCTGGAGTGTTAGGGGACTGAGCTCTGGGGCCAACGTCCTGACTTTC. This translates into CAWSVRGLSSGANVLTF.

The V and J genes are TRBV29-1 and TRBJ2-3; 8 bases line up with TRBD2. The CDR3 totals 15 residues. With 7 bases clipped from V and 0 bases from J, the junction kept 9 bases outside the gene matches. Germline-derived CDR1 and CDR2 are SQVTM and ANQGSEA. For the CDR3, the DNA is TGCAGCGCCCCGGGAGGGCTCACTAGCACAGATACGCAGTATTTT. This codes for CSAPGGLTSTDTQYF.

The rearrangement links TRBV2 to TRBJ1-3; D is unresolved. Per the germline V gene, CDR1 is SNHLY and CDR2 is FYNNEI. CDR3 length equals 12 residues. Trimming took 2 bases from V and 4 from J, leaving 3 bases between them. CDR3 coding DNA: TGTGCCAGCAGTGAAAGCGGAAACACCATATATTTT. This encodes CASSESGNTIYF.

The chain uses TRBV28 and TRBJ2-7, with a tentative D call TRBD2 (6 bases). Germline V CDR1 and CDR2: MDHEN, SYDVKM. Trimming took off 5 bases at V and 0 bases at J, with 17 bases between the two ends. The CDR3 covers 16 residues. The CDR3 protein is CASSTPASADSYEQYF. For the CDR3, the DNA is TGTGCCAGCAGTACCCCTGCTAGCGCCGACTCCTACGAGCAGTACTTC.

This chain joins TRBV28 and TRBJ1-5; 7 bases line up with TRBD1. The germline V gene encodes CDR1 MDHEN and CDR2 SYDVKM. V shed 6 bases, J shed 7 bases, and the junction held 9 bases outside the gene matches. This CDR3 is built from 14 residues. The CDR3 DNA is TGTGCCAGCAGACCTGACAGGGCCCGACAGCCCCAGCATTTT. Translated, it gives CASRPDRARQPQHF.

CDR3 loop: CASSSYYGEQFF. DNA of the CDR3: TGTGCCAGCAGCTCTTACTACGGTGAGCAGTTCTTC. This chain joins TRBV7-3 and TRBJ2-1; no clear D. Looked up from germline, CDR1 is SGHTA and CDR2 is FQGTGA. The CDR3 has 12 residues. Deletions cut 4 bases from V and 9 bases from J, with 10 bases between.